These 9 T cell receptor beta chains originate from one sample sequenced in a study of PD-L1 blockade in urothelial cancer. Assay used: immunoSEQ multiplex PCR; TCRdb lists only in-frame clones, some missing. The sample shows fewer than 50,000 clones, 70% to 90% of them seen only once. The input for sequencing was PBMCs, taken around atezolizumab (anti-PD-L1) treatment. Receptors originate from a man aged 55 to 70 with urothelial cancer.

The chain has TRBV9 and TRBJ1-2; D uncertain. CDR1 is SGDLS and CDR2 is YYNGEE in the germline V gene. The V end was cut by 4 bases, the J end by 4 bases, with 26 bases between. The CDR3 length is 18 residues. The CDR3 coding sequence is TGTGCCAGCAGCCACCCAACTCCAACTTCGGGTTTTCTCTATGGCTACACCTTC. It specifies CASSHPTPTSGFLYGYTF.

CDR3 region: CASSLGDSYQETQYF. Here the CDR3 DNA reads TGTGCCAGCAGCTTAGGCGACAGCTACCAAGAGACCCAGTACTTC. The genes are TRBV11-3 and TRBJ2-5; possible D gene TRBD1, 5 bases. V was pared by 1 base and J by 0 bases, with 9 bases between. The CDR3 extends over 15 amino acids. From germline, CDR1 is SGHNT and CDR2 YENEEA.

V gene TRBV5-1 combines with J gene TRBJ2-3; D gene uncertain. V was pared by 0 bases and J by 2 bases, with 7 bases between. Per germline, CDR1 SGHRS and CDR2 YFSETQ. This CDR3 has 14 amino acids. CDR3 region: CASSLAGFTDTQYF. Here the CDR3 DNA reads TGCGCCAGCAGCTTGGCGGGTTTCACAGATACGCAGTATTTT.

Relative to its sample, this clone is medium-sized. The chain employs TRBV9 and TRBJ2-3; the D is unclear. Trimming removed 0 bases from V and 2 bases from J, with 7 bases in between. The CDR3 extends over 14 amino acids. Germline V lookup: CDR1 SGDLS, CDR2 YYNGEE. CDR3 in amino acids: CASSVGALTDTQYF. CDR3 DNA: TGTGCCAGCAGCGTAGGGGCTCTCACAGATACGCAGTATTTT.

J is TRBJ2-7 and V is TRBV19, with D possibly being TRBD2 (5 bases). This CDR3 comprises 15 residues. Germline V gives CDR1 LNHDA, CDR2 SQIVND (reference sequence). Trimming pared 5 bases from V and 3 bases from J, leaving 17 bases between. CDR3 DNA sequence: TGTGCCAGTAGTCCTCGTTCTAGCCAGGTCTACGAGCAGTACTTC. This encodes CASSPRSSQVYEQYF.

This chain uses TRBV19 with TRBJ1-2, with D possibly being TRBD1 (6 bases). V gave up 4 bases and J gave up 6 bases, with 18 bases separating them. Germline V gives CDR1 LNHDA, CDR2 SQIVND (reference sequence). The CDR3 loop spans 15 amino acids. The CDR3 region is CASSTPQGGQNGYTF. For the CDR3, the DNA is TGTGCCAGTAGTACCCCTCAAGGGGGTCAAAATGGCTACACCTTC.

This clone was observed a few times. The CDR3 region is CASSSRGGLYEQYF. The CDR3 coding sequence is TGTGCCAGCAGCTCGCGGGGGGGCCTATACGAGCAGTACTTC. The chain couples TRBV7-2 to TRBJ2-7; 9 positions match TRBD2. This CDR3 region has 14 residues. J was trimmed by 4 bases and V by 4 bases; bases with no gene match: 5. The germline V gene encodes CDR1 SGHTA and CDR2 FQGNSA.

This CDR3 is CASSIKNRASPLHF. In nucleotides, the CDR3 is TGTGCCAGTAGTATAAAGAACAGGGCTTCACCCCTCCACTTT. The rearrangement joins TRBV19 to TRBJ1-6; a weak D match, TRBD1 (6 bases). Germline loops: CDR1 LNHDA, CDR2 SQIVND (reference sequence). The CDR3 sequence is 14 residues long. The V gene lost 2 bases and the J gene lost 9 bases, with 11 bases spanning the gap.

V and J are TRBV7-9 and TRBJ2-7; possibly TRBD1 for D (6 bases). Looked up from germline, CDR1 is SEHNR and CDR2 is FQNEAQ (reference sequence). V lost 5 bases, J lost 3 bases, and 23 bases lay in between. The CDR3 consists of 17 residues. The CDR3 loop reads CASSPPSWTEEDYEQYF. In DNA, the CDR3 is TGTGCCAGCAGCCCACCTTCGTGGACAGAAGAGGACTACGAGCAGTACTTC.